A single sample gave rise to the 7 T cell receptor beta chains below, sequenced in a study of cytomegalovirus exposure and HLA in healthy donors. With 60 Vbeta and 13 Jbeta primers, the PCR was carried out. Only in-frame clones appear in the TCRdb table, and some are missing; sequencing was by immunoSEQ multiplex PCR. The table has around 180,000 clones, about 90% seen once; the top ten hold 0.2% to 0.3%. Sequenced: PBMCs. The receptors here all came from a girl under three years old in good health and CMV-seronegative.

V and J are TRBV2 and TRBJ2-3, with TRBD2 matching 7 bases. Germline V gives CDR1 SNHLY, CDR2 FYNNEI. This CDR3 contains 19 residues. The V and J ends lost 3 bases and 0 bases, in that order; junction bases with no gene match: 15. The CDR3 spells CASSELGIGLAESTDTQYF. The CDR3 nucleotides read TGTGCCAGCAGTGAGTTGGGTATTGGGCTAGCGGAGAGCACAGATACGCAGTATTTT. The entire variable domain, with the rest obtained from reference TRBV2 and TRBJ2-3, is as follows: EPEVTQTPSHQVTQMGQEVILRCVPISNHLYFYWYRQILGQKVEFLVSFYNNEISEKSEIFDDQFSVERPDGSNFTLKIRSTKLEDSAMYFCASSELGIGLAESTDTQYFGPGTRLTVL.

The CDR3 nucleotides read TGTGCCAGCAGCGTAGACGGGGGGTATGGCTACACCTTC. Translating gives CASSVDGGYGYTF. V is TRBV9 and J is TRBJ1-2, with D maybe TRBD1 (5 bases). From germline, CDR1 is SGDLS and CDR2 YYNGEE. Trimming stripped 0 bases from V and 5 bases from J, with 8 bases between. This CDR3 is 13 amino acids long.

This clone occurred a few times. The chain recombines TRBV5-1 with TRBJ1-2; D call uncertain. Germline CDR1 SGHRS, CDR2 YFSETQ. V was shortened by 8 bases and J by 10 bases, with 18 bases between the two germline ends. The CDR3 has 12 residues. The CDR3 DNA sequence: TGCGCCAGTCGTCTAGGCTTCCTACCCTACACCTTC. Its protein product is CASRLGFLPYTF.

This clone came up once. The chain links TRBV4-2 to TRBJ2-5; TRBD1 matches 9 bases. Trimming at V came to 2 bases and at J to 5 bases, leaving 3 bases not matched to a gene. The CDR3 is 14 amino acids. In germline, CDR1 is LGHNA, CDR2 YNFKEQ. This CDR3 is CASSQRTGAETQYF. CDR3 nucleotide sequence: TGTGCCAGCAGCCAAAGGACAGGGGCGGAGACCCAGTACTTC.

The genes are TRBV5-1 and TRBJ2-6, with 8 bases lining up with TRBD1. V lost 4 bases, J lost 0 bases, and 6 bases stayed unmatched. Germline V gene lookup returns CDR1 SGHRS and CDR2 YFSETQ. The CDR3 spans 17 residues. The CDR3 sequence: CASSLGQVSSGANVLTF. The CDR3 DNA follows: TGCGCCAGCAGCCTGGGACAGGTGAGCTCTGGGGCCAACGTCCTGACTTTC.

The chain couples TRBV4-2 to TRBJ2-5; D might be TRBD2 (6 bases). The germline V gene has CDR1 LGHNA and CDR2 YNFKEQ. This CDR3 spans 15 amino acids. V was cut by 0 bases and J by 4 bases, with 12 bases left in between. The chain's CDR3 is CASSQDWLALETQYF. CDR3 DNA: TGTGCCAGCAGCCAAGATTGGCTAGCGCTAGAGACCCAGTACTTC.

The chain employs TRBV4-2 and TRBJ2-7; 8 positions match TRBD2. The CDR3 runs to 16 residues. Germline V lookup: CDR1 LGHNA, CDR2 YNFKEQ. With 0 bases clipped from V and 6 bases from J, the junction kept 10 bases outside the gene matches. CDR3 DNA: TGTGCCAGCAGCCAAGACGTCGGGACTAGGTACGGCGAGCAGTACTTC. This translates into CASSQDVGTRYGEQYF.